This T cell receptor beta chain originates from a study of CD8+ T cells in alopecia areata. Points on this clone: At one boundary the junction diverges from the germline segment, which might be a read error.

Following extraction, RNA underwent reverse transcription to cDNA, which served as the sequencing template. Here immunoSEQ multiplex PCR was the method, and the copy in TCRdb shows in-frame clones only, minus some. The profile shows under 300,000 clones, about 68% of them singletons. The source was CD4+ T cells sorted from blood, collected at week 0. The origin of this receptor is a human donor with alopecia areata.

This chain's CDR3 is CASSPYRTGGGYTF. Written as DNA, the CDR3 is TGTGCCAGCAGTCCCTATCGGACAGGGGGCGGCTACACCTTC. J is TRBJ1-2 and V is TRBV10-3, with 11 positions matching TRBD1. The CDR3 has 14 residues. From germline, CDR1 is ENHRY and CDR2 SYGVKD.